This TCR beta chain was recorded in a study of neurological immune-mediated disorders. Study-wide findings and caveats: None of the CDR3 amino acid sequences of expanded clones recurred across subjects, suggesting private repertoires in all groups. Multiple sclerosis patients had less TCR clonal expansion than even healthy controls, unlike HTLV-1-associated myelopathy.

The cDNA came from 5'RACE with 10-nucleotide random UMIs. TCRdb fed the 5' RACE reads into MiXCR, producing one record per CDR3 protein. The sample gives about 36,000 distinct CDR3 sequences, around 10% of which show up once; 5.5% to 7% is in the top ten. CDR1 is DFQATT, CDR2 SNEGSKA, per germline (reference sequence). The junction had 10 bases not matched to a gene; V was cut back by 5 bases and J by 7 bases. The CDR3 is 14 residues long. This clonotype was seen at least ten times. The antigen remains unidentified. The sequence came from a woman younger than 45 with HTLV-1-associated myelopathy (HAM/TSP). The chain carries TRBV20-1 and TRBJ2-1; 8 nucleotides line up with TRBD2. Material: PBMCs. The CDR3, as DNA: TGCAGTGCTCCTTTTGCGGGGGGTAGAAATGAGCAGTTCTTC. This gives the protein CSAPFAGGRNEQFF.